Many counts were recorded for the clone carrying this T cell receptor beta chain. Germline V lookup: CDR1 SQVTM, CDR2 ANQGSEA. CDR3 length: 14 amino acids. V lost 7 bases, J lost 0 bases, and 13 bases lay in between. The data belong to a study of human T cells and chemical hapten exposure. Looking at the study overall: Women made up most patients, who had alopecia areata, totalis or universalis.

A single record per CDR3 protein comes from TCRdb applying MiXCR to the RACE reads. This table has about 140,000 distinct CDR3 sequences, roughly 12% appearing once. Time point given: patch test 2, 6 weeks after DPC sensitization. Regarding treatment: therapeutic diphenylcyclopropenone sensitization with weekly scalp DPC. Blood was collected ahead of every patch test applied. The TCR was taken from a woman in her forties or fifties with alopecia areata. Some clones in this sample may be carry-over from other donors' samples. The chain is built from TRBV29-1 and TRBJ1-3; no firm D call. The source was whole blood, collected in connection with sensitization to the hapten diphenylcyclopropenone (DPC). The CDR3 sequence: CSAHFINSGNTIYF. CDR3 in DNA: TGCAGCGCCCACTTCATAAACTCTGGAAACACCATATATTTT.